These T cell receptor beta chains were read from a single sample in a study of PD-L1 blockade in urothelial cancer. TCRdb keeps only in-frame clones here, not all; method: immunoSEQ multiplex PCR. The sample holds about 84,000 clones, 82% seen once. The sample here was PBMCs, taken around atezolizumab (anti-PD-L1) treatment. These receptors originate from a man aged 70-80 years with urothelial cancer. CDR3s include the opening cysteine and the closing phenylalanine or tryptophan. Each record gives: D gene, J gene, V gene, clone size, CDR3 DNA, CDR3 protein. A D gene is named only where the DNA matches it firmly. The size entry is marked missing in some rows and otherwise reads once, few, many or a size class.

D: -; J: TRBJ2-1; V: TRBV6-4; size: -; DNA: TGTGCCAGCAGCAAGGACTACACCCTGAACAATGAGCAGTTCTTC; CDR3: CASSKDYTLNNEQFF
D: -; J: TRBJ2-5; V: TRBV7-2; size: -; DNA: TGTGCCAGCAGCTCCGGGGGTTCCCAAGAGACCCAGTACTTC; CDR3: CASSSGGSQETQYF
D: TRBD2; J: TRBJ2-5; V: TRBV6-6; size: once; DNA: TGTGCCAGCACATGGGGGGGGGTGAAAGAGACCCAGTACTTC; CDR3: CASTWGGVKETQYF
D: -; J: TRBJ2-5; V: TRBV4-1; size: once; DNA: TGCGCCAGCAGCCAAGGACAGACCCAAGAGACCCAGTACTTC; CDR3: CASSQGQTQETQYF
D: -; J: TRBJ2-3; V: TRBV7-9; size: -; DNA: TGTGCCAGCAGTCCCAGGGCGAGAGATACGCAGTATTTT; CDR3: CASSPRARDTQYF
D: TRBD2; J: TRBJ2-1; V: TRBV30; size: -; DNA: TGTGCCTCGGGGACTAGCGAGAAGAGTGAGCAGTTCTTC; CDR3: CASGTSEKSEQFF
D: TRBD2; J: TRBJ2-1; V: TRBV9; size: -; DNA: TGTGCCAGCAGGGGAGGGCGGGGGAATGAGCAGTTCTTC; CDR3: CASRGGRGNEQFF
D: -; J: TRBJ2-3; V: TRBV6-1; size: -; DNA: TGTGCCAGCAGCGTAGACAGGTCTAGCACAGATACGCAGTATTTT; CDR3: CASSVDRSSTDTQYF
D: TRBD1; J: TRBJ1-2; V: TRBV5-1; size: -; DNA: TGCGCCAGCAGCCCTTCCCGGGACAGGGTTGGCTATGGCTACACCTTC; CDR3: CASSPSRDRVGYGYTF
D: -; J: TRBJ2-5; V: TRBV11-3; size: -; DNA: TGTGCCAGCAGTCCCCTTGAAGAGACCCAGTACTTC; CDR3: CASSPLEETQYF
D: TRBD1; J: TRBJ2-5; V: TRBV6-1; size: -; DNA: TGTGCCAGCAGTGAATGGGGACAGGGTTACCAAGAGACCCAGTACTTC; CDR3: CASSEWGQGYQETQYF
D: -; J: TRBJ2-7; V: TRBV11-2; size: -; DNA: TGTGCCAGCGACGAGCGGCCTACCTACGAGCAGTACTTC; CDR3: CASDERPTYEQYF
D: -; J: TRBJ1-1; V: TRBV9; size: -; DNA: TGTGCCAGCAGCGTAGGAAACCGAGGTGAAGCTTTCTTT; CDR3: CASSVGNRGEAFF
D: TRBD2; J: TRBJ2-2; V: TRBV7-3; size: few; DNA: TGTGCCAGCAGCTTAAGAGGCCTAGCGGGAGTTAAGACCGGGGAGCTGTTTTTT; CDR3: CASSLRGLAGVKTGELFF
D: -; J: TRBJ1-5; V: TRBV7-9; size: -; DNA: TGTGCCAGCAGCCAAGAACATTATAGCAATCAGCCCCAGCATTTT; CDR3: CASSQEHYSNQPQHF
D: TRBD2; J: TRBJ2-1; V: TRBV11-3; size: -; DNA: TGTGCCAGCAAAGCCCGGATGTTGGGAGGGTTTGGTAATGAGCAGTTCTTC; CDR3: CASKARMLGGFGNEQFF
D: -; J: TRBJ2-2; V: TRBV4-1; size: -; DNA: TGCGCCAGCAGCCAAGATCGGCCAGGGAACGGGGAGCTGTTTTTT; CDR3: CASSQDRPGNGELFF
D: TRBD1; J: TRBJ1-4; V: TRBV6-1; size: -; DNA: TGTGCCAGCAGTGTCTACAGGGGGCATACCGAAAAACTGTTTTTT; CDR3: CASSVYRGHTEKLFF
D: -; J: TRBJ1-3; V: TRBV19; size: -; DNA: TGTGCCAGTACCCCGGAGACAGCCTCTGGAAACACCATATATTTT; CDR3: CASTPETASGNTIYF
D: TRBD1; J: TRBJ1-1; V: TRBV19; size: -; DNA: TGTGCCAGTAGAAGCGCAGGGGGCGAGAACACTGAAGCTTTCTTT; CDR3: CASRSAGGENTEAFF
D: -; J: TRBJ2-1; V: TRBV2; size: -; DNA: TGTGCCAGCAGCCGCGGGGTTAGCTCCTACAATGAGCAGTTCTTC; CDR3: CASSRGVSSYNEQFF
D: TRBD1; J: TRBJ1-4; V: TRBV9; size: -; DNA: TGTGCCAGCAGCGTAGGTAGGACAGGGGCAACTAATGAAAAACTGTTTTTT; CDR3: CASSVGRTGATNEKLFF
D: TRBD2; J: TRBJ2-5; V: TRBV7-9; size: -; DNA: TGTGCCAGCAGCTTAATCGGGGGGGCCGAGGAGACCCAGTACTTC; CDR3: CASSLIGGAEETQYF
D: -; J: TRBJ1-1; V: TRBV5-6; size: -; DNA: TGTGCCAGCAGCTCCAGGGGAGAGGGTGAAGCTTTCTTT; CDR3: CASSSRGEGEAFF
D: TRBD1; J: TRBJ1-1; V: TRBV2; size: -; DNA: TGTGCCAGCAGCAGGGACAGGGGGCGAGGCACTGAAGCTTTCTTT; CDR3: CASSRDRGRGTEAFF